This is a list of T cell receptor beta chains from one sample in a study of human versus mouse CDR3 diversity and MHC coevolution. Here immunoSEQ multiplex PCR was the method, and the copy in TCRdb shows in-frame clones only, minus some. The table includes 45,000 to 75,000 clones, approximately 94% detected once. The sequencing input was naive CD4+ T cells from blood. The receptor source for this set is a person between 55 and 69 years old in good health. The CDR3 runs from the conserved cysteine through the conserved F or W. The order of the fields is CDR3 protein, CDR3 DNA, D gene, V gene, CDR3 length, J gene, clone size. The D gene is left open where the match is weak. A clone size is listed for some rows: how often the clone was seen (once, few, many), or a class if it is expanded.

CASSISGGAHRAFF,TGTGCCAGTAGTATATCGGGGGGGGCCCATCGAGCTTTCTTT,NA,TRBV19,14,TRBJ1-1,NA
CASSPGPGQGHYEQYF,TGTGCCAGCTCACCAGGACCGGGACAGGGACACTACGAGCAGTACTTC,TRBD1,TRBV18,16,TRBJ2-7,NA
CASSSDRTGASEQYF,TGCGCCAGCAGCTCGGACCGGACAGGGGCATCCGAGCAGTACTTC,TRBD1,TRBV5-1,15,TRBJ2-7,NA
CASLPGGADTQYF,TGCGCCAGCCTGCCGGGAGGTGCAGATACGCAGTATTTT,TRBD2,TRBV10-2,13,TRBJ2-3,NA
CASSRISGISTDTQYF,TGTGCCAGCAGCAGAATAAGCGGGATAAGCACAGATACGCAGTATTTT,TRBD2,TRBV5-6,16,TRBJ2-3,NA
CASSSGGEYNEQFF,TGTGCCAGCAGCTCAGGGGGAGAATACAATGAGCAGTTCTTC,TRBD1,TRBV7-8,14,TRBJ2-1,NA
CASSLTTSGRGETQYF,TGTGCCAGCAGCCTGACGACTAGCGGGAGGGGAGAGACCCAGTACTTC,TRBD2,TRBV7-3,16,TRBJ2-5,NA
CASNIRVGDQPQHF,TGTGCCAGTAATATTAGGGTCGGGGATCAGCCCCAGCATTTT,NA,TRBV19,14,TRBJ1-5,few
CASSSEGQGYNEQFF,TGTGCCAGCAGCTCCGAGGGACAGGGATACAATGAGCAGTTCTTC,TRBD1,TRBV7-9,15,TRBJ2-1,NA
CASSVGGEDRYNEQFF,TGTGCCAGCAGCGTAGGGGGTGAGGACAGGTACAATGAGCAGTTCTTC,TRBD1,TRBV9,16,TRBJ2-1,NA
CASSSGQGVRAGELFF,TGTGCCAGCAGCTCCGGACAGGGGGTTCGTGCCGGGGAGCTGTTTTTT,TRBD1,TRBV11-1,16,TRBJ2-2,once
CSVGWTGSGGELFF,TGCAGCGTTGGATGGACAGGATCTGGGGGGGAGCTGTTTTTT,TRBD1,TRBV29-1,14,TRBJ2-2,NA
CASRPWGKGDEKLFF,TGCGCCAGCAGACCCTGGGGGAAGGGGGATGAAAAACTGTTTTTT,NA,TRBV4-1,15,TRBJ1-4,few
CASSLVLGTANEQYF,TGTGCCAGCAGCTTAGTGTTGGGGACAGCCAACGAGCAGTACTTC,TRBD1,TRBV7-9,15,TRBJ2-7,NA
CASSSEETQYF,TGTGCCAGCTCATCAGAAGAGACCCAGTACTTC,NA,TRBV18,11,TRBJ2-5,once
CASSGQTNTGELFF,TGTGCCAGCAGCGGACAGACGAACACCGGGGAGCTGTTTTTT,NA,TRBV11-3,14,TRBJ2-2,NA
CASRSTGTPGELFF,TGTGCCAGCAGGTCGACAGGGACCCCCGGGGAGCTGTTTTTT,TRBD1,TRBV7-9,14,TRBJ2-2,NA
CASSLDSSNSPLHF,TGCGCCAGCAGCTTGGACAGTTCCAATTCACCCCTCCACTTT,NA,TRBV5-1,14,TRBJ1-6,NA
CASSAVSWDRGQAFF,TGTGCCAGCAGTGCGGTTTCTTGGGACAGGGGGCAAGCTTTCTTT,TRBD1,TRBV5-4,15,TRBJ1-1,NA
CASALSGGETQYF,TGTGCTAGTGCCCTTAGCGGGGGAGAGACCCAGTACTTC,TRBD2,TRBV12-5,13,TRBJ2-5,NA
CASSVDAAASNQPQHF,TGTGCCAGCAGCGTAGATGCGGCAGCTAGCAATCAGCCCCAGCATTTT,NA,TRBV9,16,TRBJ1-5,NA
CASSDTWGDYREETQYF,TGTGCCAGCAGCGATACCTGGGGGGACTACCGGGAAGAGACCCAGTACTTC,TRBD2,TRBV5-8,17,TRBJ2-5,NA
CASSSGTSGYNEQFF,TGTGCCAGCAGCTCCGGGACTAGCGGATACAATGAGCAGTTCTTC,TRBD2,TRBV5-6,15,TRBJ2-1,NA
CASSPGQTIGGQPQHF,TGTGCCAGCTCACCGGGACAGACCATAGGGGGGCAGCCCCAGCATTTT,TRBD1,TRBV18,16,TRBJ1-5,NA
CASQGAAQGLYEQYF,TGTGCCAGCCAGGGGGCGGCACAGGGTCTATACGAGCAGTACTTC,TRBD1,TRBV27,15,TRBJ2-7,NA
CASSEYGGASYEQYF,TGTGCCAGCAGTGAATACGGCGGAGCCTCCTACGAGCAGTACTTC,NA,TRBV2,15,TRBJ2-7,NA
CASSLAGPGANTGELFF,TGTGCCAGCAGCTTGGCCGGGCCGGGGGCGAACACCGGGGAGCTGTTTTTT,NA,TRBV5-4,17,TRBJ2-2,NA
CASSVVGSGTDTQYF,TGTGCCAGCAGCGTAGTTGGTAGCGGCACAGATACGCAGTATTTT,NA,TRBV9,15,TRBJ2-3,NA
CASSQDGGTGNQPQHF,TGCGCCAGCAGCCAAGACGGGGGGACAGGGAATCAGCCCCAGCATTTT,TRBD1,TRBV4-1,16,TRBJ1-5,NA
CASSSGTSGIPDEQYF,TGTGCCAGCAGCTCCGGGACTAGCGGGATCCCGGACGAGCAGTACTTC,TRBD2,TRBV5-4,16,TRBJ2-7,NA
CASSLGTGGETQYF,TGCGCCAGCAGCTTGGGGACAGGGGGGGAGACCCAGTACTTC,TRBD1,TRBV5-1,14,TRBJ2-5,NA
CASSLDSSGSYEQYF,TGTGCCAGCAGCTTAGATAGTAGCGGGAGCTACGAGCAGTACTTC,TRBD2,TRBV7-8,15,TRBJ2-7,NA
CAISGGREETQYF,TGTGCCATCAGTGGGGGCAGGGAAGAGACCCAGTACTTC,NA,TRBV10-3,13,TRBJ2-5,NA
CASSGTMNTEAFF,TGTGCCAGTAGCGGGACAATGAACACTGAAGCTTTCTTT,NA,TRBV19,13,TRBJ1-1,few
CASSVGQGGTEAFF,TGTGCCAGCTCCGTAGGGCAGGGAGGCACTGAAGCTTTCTTT,NA,TRBV18,14,TRBJ1-1,NA
CASSAEGGPDTQYF,TGTGCCAGCAGTGCCGAGGGGGGGCCAGATACGCAGTATTTT,NA,TRBV2,14,TRBJ2-3,NA
CASSVASGNLDTGELFF,TGTGCCAGCAGCGTAGCTTCAGGGAATCTGGACACCGGGGAGCTGTTTTTT,NA,TRBV9,17,TRBJ2-2,once
CAISVDRGPSTDTQYF,TGTGCCATCAGTGTCGACAGGGGGCCGAGCACAGATACGCAGTATTTT,TRBD1,TRBV10-3,16,TRBJ2-3,NA
CASRVRQGLEWEQFF,TGTGCCAGCCGAGTCAGACAGGGGCTTGAATGGGAGCAGTTCTTC,TRBD1,TRBV7-2,15,TRBJ2-1,once
CASSPTSGKPYNEQFF,TGTGCCAGCAGCCCTACTAGCGGGAAACCCTACAATGAGCAGTTCTTC,TRBD2,TRBV7-3,16,TRBJ2-1,NA
CASSVEGGISPLHF,TGTGCCAGCAGTGTAGAAGGGGGTATTTCACCCCTCCACTTT,NA,TRBV6-1,14,TRBJ1-6,NA
CASSSPFTGGYEQYF,TGTGCCAGCAGTTCCCCTTTTACAGGGGGCTACGAGCAGTACTTC,TRBD1,TRBV6-5,15,TRBJ2-7,NA
CASSVAGLAGQETQYF,TGTGCCAGCAGCGTAGCTGGACTAGCGGGCCAAGAGACCCAGTACTTC,TRBD2,TRBV9,16,TRBJ2-5,NA
CAIRQGDQPQHF,TGTGCCATAAGACAGGGAGATCAGCCCCAGCATTTT,TRBD1,TRBV6-5,12,TRBJ1-5,NA
CASSIGRRGLTGELFF,TGTGCCAGTAGTATTGGGCGCAGGGGATTGACCGGGGAGCTGTTTTTT,NA,TRBV19,16,TRBJ2-2,NA
CASSLGLAVYEQYF,TGTGCCAGCAGCTTGGGACTAGCGGTTTACGAGCAGTACTTC,TRBD2,TRBV7-9,14,TRBJ2-7,NA
CASLTEGAAETQYF,TGTGCCAGCCTAACGGAGGGGGCGGCGGAGACCCAGTACTTC,NA,TRBV19,14,TRBJ2-5,NA
CASSTQVATRLDEQYF,TGTGCCAGCAGCACACAGGTAGCTACACGTTTAGACGAGCAGTACTTC,NA,TRBV21-1,16,TRBJ2-7,few
CASSPDFYEQYF,TGTGCCAGCAGCCCCGACTTCTACGAGCAGTACTTC,NA,TRBV11-2,12,TRBJ2-7,NA
CASRRLVPAVGEQFF,TGTGCCAGCAGACGCCTAGTCCCGGCGGTCGGTGAGCAGTTCTTC,NA,TRBV19,15,TRBJ2-1,NA
CASSIGGGAGRASTDTQYF,TGTGCCAGTAGTATTGGAGGGGGCGCGGGGCGGGCTAGCACAGATACGCAGTATTTT,NA,TRBV19,19,TRBJ2-3,once
CASSILPAQRGTYEQYF,TGTGCCAGTAGTATTCTACCAGCTCAAAGGGGTACCTACGAGCAGTACTTC,NA,TRBV19,17,TRBJ2-7,NA